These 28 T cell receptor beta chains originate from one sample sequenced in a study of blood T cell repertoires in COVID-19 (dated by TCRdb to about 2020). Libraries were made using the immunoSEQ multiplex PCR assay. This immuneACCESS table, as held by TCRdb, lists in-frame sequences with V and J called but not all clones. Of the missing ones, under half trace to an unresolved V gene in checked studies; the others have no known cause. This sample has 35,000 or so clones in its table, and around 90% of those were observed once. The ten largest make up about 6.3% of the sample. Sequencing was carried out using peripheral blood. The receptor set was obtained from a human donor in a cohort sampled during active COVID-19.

CDR3 DNA: TGTGCCAGTAGTCCGCGGACAGAAGGAAACACCATATATTTT. This translates into CASSPRTEGNTIYF. This chain links TRBV19 with TRBJ1-3, with D perhaps matching TRBD1 (6 bases). The CDR3 loop spans 14 amino acids. Per germline, CDR1 LNHDA and CDR2 SQIVND (reference sequence). V dropped 5 bases and J dropped 4 bases, with 12 bases sitting between them.

The CDR3 reads CASSPTRDTEAFF. The CDR3 region has the DNA TGTGCCAGCTCACCAACCAGGGACACTGAAGCTTTCTTT. V is TRBV18 and J is TRBJ1-1, with D possibly matching TRBD1 (5 bases). Germline assignment: CDR1 KGHSH and CDR2 LQKENI. The V gene lost 2 bases and the J gene lost 3 bases, with 7 bases spanning the gap. This CDR3 has 13 residues. Variable domain in full (rest from reference TRBV18 and TRBJ1-1): NAGVMQNPRHLVRRRGQEARLRCSPMKGHSHVYWYRQLPEEGLKFMVYLQKENIIDESGMPKERFSAEFPKEGPSILRIQQVVRGDSAAYFCASSPTRDTEAFFGQGTRLTVV.

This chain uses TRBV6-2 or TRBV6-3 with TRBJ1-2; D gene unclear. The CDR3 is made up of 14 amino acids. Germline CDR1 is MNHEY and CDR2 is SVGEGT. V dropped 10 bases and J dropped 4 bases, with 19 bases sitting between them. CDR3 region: CATSEVEELYGYTF. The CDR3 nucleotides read TGTGCCACCAGCGAGGTTGAGGAGCTCTATGGCTACACCTTC.

The CDR3 spells CASSPRQGVHSPLHF. The CDR3 bases are TGTGCCAGCAGCCCTCGGCAGGGGGTACACTCACCCCTCCACTTT. The rearrangement links TRBV28 to TRBJ1-6, with 7 bases aligning to TRBD1. Unmatched junction bases numbered 12, after V lost 6 bases and J lost 10 bases. Germline V gives CDR1 MDHEN, CDR2 SYDVKM. This CDR3 is 15 amino acids long.

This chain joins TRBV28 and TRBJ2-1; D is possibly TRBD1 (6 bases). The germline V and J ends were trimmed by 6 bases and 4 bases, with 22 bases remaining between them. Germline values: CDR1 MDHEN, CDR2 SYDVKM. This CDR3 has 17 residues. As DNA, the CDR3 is TGTGCCAGCAGCTCTTATCCCCGGGCAGGGGATTACAATGAGCAGTTCTTC. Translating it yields CASSSYPRAGDYNEQFF.

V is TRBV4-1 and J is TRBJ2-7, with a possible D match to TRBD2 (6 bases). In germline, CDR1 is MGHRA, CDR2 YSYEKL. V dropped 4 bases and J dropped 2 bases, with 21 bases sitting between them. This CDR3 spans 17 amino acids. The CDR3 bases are TGCGCCAGCAGCCCCCCCCAATTCCGCGGGGTTACCTACGAGCAGTACTTC. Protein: CASSPPQFRGVTYEQYF.

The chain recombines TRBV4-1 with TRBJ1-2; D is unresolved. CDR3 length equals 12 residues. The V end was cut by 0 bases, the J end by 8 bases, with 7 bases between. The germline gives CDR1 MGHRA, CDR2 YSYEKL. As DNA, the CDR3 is TGCGCCAGCAGCCAAGATCTAGTGGGCTACACCTTC. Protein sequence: CASSQDLVGYTF.

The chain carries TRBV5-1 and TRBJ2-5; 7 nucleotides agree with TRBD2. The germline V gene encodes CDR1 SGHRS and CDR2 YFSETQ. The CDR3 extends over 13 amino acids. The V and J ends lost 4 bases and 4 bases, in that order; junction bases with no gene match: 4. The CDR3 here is CASSRTRRETQYF. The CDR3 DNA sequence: TGCGCCAGCAGCCGGACTAGGCGAGAGACCCAGTACTTC.

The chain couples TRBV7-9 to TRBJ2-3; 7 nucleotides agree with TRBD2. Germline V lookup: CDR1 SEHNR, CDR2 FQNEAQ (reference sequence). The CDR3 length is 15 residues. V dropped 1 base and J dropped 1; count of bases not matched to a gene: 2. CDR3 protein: CASSLGLAGTDTQYF. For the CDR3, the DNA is TGTGCCAGCAGCTTAGGTCTAGCGGGCACAGATACGCAGTATTTT. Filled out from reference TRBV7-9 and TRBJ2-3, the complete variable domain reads DTGVSQNPRHKITKRGQNVTFRCDPISEHNRLYWYRQTLGQGPEFLTYFQNEAQLEKSRLLSDRFSAERPKGSFSTLEIQRTEQGDSAMYLCASSLGLAGTDTQYFGPGTRLTVL.

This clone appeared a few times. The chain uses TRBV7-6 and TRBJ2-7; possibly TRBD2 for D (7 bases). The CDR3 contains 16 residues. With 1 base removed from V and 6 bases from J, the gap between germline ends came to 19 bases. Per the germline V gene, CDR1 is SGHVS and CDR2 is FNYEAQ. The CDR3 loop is CASSLGGGGVFSEQYF. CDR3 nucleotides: TGTGCCAGCAGCTTAGGTGGGGGGGGCGTCTTTTCCGAGCAGTACTTC. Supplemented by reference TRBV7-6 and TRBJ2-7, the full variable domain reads GAGVSQSPRYKVTKRGQDVALRCDPISGHVSLYWYRQALGQGPEFLTYFNYEAQQDKSGLPNDRFSAERPEGSISTLTIQRTEQRDSAMYRCASSLGGGGVFSEQYFGPGTRLTVT.

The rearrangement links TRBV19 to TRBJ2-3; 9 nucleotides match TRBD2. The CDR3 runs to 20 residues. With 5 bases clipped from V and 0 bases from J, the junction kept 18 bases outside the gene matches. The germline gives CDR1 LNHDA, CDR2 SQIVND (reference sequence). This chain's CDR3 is CASSGDTSGTSSPSTDTQYF. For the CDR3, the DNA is TGTGCCAGTAGTGGGGATACTTCCGGGACTAGCAGTCCTAGCACAGATACGCAGTATTTT. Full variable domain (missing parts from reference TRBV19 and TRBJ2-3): DGGITQSPKYLFRKEGQNVTLSCEQNLNHDAMYWYRQDPGQGLRLIYYSQIVNDFQKGDIAEGYSVSREKKESFPLTVTSAQKNPTAFYLCASSGDTSGTSSPSTDTQYFGPGTRLTVL.

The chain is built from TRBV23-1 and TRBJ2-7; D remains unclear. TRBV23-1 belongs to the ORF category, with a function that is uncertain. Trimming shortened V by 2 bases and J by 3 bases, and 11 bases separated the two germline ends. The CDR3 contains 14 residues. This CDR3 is CASSQPQENYEQYF. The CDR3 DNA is TGCGCCAGCAGTCAACCCCAGGAAAACTACGAGCAGTACTTC.

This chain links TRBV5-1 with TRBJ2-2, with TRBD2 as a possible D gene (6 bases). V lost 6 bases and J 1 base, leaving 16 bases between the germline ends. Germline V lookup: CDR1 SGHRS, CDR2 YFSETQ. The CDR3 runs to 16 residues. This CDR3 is CASTPGGGMNTGELFF. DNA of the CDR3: TGCGCCAGCACCCCGGGTGGCGGGATGAACACCGGGGAGCTGTTTTTT.

The CDR3 DNA reads TGTGCCAGTGAGACACCTGGATCCTACGAGCAGTACTTC. As protein: CASETPGSYEQYF. The rearrangement uses TRBV6-5 and TRBJ2-7; no firm D call. The CDR3 is 13 residues long. The germline gives CDR1 MNHEY, CDR2 SVGAGI. V gave up 9 bases and J gave up 1 base, with 13 bases separating them.

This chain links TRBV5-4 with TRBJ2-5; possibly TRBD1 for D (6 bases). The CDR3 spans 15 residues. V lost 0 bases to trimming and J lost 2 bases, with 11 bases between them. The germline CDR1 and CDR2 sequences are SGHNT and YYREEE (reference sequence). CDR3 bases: TGTGCCAGCAGCTTGGCCCGACAGGTTCAAGAGACCCAGTACTTC. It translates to CASSLARQVQETQYF. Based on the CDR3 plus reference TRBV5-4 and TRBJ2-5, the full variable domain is ETGVTQSPTHLIKTRGQQVTLRCSSQSGHNTVSWYQQALGQGPQFIFQYYREEENGRGNFPPRFSGLQFPNYSSELNVNALELDDSALYLCASSLARQVQETQYFGPGTRLLVL.

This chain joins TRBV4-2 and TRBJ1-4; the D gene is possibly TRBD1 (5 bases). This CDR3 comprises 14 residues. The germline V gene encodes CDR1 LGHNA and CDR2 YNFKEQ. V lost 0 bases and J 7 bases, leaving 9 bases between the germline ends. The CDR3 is CASSQDWGGEKLFF. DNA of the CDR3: TGTGCCAGCAGCCAAGATTGGGGCGGTGAAAAACTGTTTTTT.

This CDR3 reads CASSANSLPRTGSPYEQYF. In nucleotides, the CDR3 is TGTGCCAGCAGCGCGAATAGTCTCCCCCGGACAGGGAGTCCCTACGAGCAGTACTTC. The J gene is TRBJ2-7, the V gene TRBV7-9; 8 bases agree with TRBD1. The CDR3 has 19 residues. V lost 5 bases to trimming and J lost 2 bases; unmatched junction nucleotides: 20. The germline CDR1 and CDR2 sequences are SEHNR and FQNEAQ (reference sequence). The full variable domain, its missing parts supplied by reference TRBV7-9 and TRBJ2-7, is DTGVSQNPRHKITKRGQNVTFRCDPISEHNRLYWYRQTLGQGPEFLTYFQNEAQLEKSRLLSDRFSAERPKGSFSTLEIQRTEQGDSAMYLCASSANSLPRTGSPYEQYFGPGTRLTVT.

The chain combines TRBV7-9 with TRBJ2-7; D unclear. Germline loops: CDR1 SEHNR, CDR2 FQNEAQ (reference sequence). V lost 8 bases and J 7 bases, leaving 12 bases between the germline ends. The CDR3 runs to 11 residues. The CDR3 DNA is TGTGCCAGCGAGTCCCCCTTGGAGCAGTACTTC. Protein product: CASESPLEQYF.

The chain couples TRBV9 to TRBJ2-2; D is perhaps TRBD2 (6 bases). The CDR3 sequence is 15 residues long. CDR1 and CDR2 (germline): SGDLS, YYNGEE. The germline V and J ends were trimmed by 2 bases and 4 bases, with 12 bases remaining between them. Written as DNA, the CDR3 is TGTGCCAGCAGCGTTACGGGAGACGGCACCGGGGAGCTGTTTTTT. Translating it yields CASSVTGDGTGELFF.

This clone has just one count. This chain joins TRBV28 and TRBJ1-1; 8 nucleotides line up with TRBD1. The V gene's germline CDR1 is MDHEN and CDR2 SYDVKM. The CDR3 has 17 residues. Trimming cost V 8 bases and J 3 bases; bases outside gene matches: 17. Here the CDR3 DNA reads TGTGCCAGCCCACCGAGGGGGGCAGGGGGCGGGGACACTGAAGCTTTCTTT. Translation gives CASPPRGAGGGDTEAFF.

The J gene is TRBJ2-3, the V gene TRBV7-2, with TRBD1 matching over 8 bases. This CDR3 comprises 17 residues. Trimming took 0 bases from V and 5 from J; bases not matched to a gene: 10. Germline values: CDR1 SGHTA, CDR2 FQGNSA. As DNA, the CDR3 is TGTGCCAGCAGCTTAGCTGGGACAGGTCGTAGAATAGATACGCAGTATTTT. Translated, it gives CASSLAGTGRRIDTQYF.

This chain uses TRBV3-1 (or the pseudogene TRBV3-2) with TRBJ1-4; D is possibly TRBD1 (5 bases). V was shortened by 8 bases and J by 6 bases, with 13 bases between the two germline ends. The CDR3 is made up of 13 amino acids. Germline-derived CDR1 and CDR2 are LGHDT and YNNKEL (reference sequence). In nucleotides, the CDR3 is TGTGCCAGCGGAAGGGGAAGGGATGAAAAACTGTTTTTT. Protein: CASGRGRDEKLFF.

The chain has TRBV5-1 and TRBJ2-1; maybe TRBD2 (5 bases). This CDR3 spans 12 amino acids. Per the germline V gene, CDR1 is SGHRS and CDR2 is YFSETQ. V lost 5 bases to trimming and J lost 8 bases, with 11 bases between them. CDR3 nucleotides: TGCGCCAGCAGAATAACCGGGGATGAGCAGTTCTTC. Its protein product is CASRITGDEQFF.

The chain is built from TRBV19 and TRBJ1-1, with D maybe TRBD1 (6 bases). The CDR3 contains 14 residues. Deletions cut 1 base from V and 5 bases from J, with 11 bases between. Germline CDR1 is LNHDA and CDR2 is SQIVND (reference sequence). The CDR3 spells CASSIGQGRTEAFF. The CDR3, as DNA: TGTGCCAGTAGTATAGGGCAGGGGAGAACTGAAGCTTTCTTT. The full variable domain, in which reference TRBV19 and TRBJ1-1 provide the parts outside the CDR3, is DGGITQSPKYLFRKEGQNVTLSCEQNLNHDAMYWYRQDPGQGLRLIYYSQIVNDFQKGDIAEGYSVSREKKESFPLTVTSAQKNPTAFYLCASSIGQGRTEAFFGQGTRLTVV.

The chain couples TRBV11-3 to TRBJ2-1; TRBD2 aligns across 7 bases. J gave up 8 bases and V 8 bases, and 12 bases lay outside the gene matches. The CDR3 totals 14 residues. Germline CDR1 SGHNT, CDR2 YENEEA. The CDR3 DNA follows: TGTGCCAGCCCACCCCCCGGACTAGGGTATGAGCAGTTCTTC. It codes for CASPPPGLGYEQFF.

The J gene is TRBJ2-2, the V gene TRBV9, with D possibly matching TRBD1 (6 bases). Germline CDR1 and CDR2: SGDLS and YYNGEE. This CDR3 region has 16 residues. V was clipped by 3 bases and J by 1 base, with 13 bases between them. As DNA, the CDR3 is TGTGCCAGCAGCGACACCGGGACACTGAACACCGGGGAGCTGTTTTTT. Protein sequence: CASSDTGTLNTGELFF. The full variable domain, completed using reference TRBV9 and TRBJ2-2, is DSGVTQTPKHLITATGQRVTLRCSPRSGDLSVYWYQQSLDQGLQFLIQYYNGEERAKGNILERFSAQQFPDLHSELNLSSLELGDSALYFCASSDTGTLNTGELFFGEGSRLTVL.

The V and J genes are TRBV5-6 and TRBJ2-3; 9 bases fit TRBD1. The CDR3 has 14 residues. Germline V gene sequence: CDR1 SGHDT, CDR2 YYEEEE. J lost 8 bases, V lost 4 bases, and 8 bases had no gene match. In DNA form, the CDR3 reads TGTGCCAGCAGCGCGGACAGGGGAGGTGGTACGCAGTATTTT. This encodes CASSADRGGGTQYF.

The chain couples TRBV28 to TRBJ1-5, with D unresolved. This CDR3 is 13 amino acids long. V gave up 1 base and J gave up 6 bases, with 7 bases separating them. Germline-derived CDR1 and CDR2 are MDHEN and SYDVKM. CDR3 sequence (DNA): TGTGCCAGCAGTTTATTTCCGGGTCAGCCCCAGCATTTT. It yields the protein CASSLFPGQPQHF.